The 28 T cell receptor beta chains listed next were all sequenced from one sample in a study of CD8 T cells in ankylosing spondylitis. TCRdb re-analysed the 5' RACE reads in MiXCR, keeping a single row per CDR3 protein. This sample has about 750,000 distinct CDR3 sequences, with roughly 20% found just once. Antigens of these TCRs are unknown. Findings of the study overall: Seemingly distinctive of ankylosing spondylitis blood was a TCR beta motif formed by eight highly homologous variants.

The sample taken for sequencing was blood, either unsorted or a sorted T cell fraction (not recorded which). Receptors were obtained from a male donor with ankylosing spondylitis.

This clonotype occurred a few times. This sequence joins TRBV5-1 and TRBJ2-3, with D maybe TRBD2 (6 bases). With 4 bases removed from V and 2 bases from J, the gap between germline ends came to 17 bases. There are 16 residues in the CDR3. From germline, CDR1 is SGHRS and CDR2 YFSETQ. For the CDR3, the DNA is TGCGCCAGCAGCCCTGGCGGCACTAGCCCCACAGATACGCAGTATTTT. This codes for CASSPGGTSPTDTQYF.

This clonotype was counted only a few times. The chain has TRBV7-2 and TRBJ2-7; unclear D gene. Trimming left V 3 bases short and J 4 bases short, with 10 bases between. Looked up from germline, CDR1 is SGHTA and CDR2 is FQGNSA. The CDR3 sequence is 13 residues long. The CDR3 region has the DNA TGTGCCAGCAGCTTTTATCTCACTTACGAGCAGTACTTC. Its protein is CASSFYLTYEQYF.

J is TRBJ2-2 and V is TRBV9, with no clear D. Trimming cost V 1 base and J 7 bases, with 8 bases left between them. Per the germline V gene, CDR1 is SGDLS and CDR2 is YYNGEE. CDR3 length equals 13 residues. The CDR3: CASSVFSRGELFF. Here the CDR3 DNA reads TGTGCCAGCAGCGTATTCTCGCGCGGGGAGCTGTTTTTT.

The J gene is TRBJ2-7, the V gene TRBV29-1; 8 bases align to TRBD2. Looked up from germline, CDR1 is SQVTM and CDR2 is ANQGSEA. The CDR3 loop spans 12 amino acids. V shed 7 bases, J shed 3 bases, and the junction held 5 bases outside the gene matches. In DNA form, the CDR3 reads TGCAGCGCCCGAGCGGGAGTCTACGAGCAGTACTTC. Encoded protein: CSARAGVYEQYF.

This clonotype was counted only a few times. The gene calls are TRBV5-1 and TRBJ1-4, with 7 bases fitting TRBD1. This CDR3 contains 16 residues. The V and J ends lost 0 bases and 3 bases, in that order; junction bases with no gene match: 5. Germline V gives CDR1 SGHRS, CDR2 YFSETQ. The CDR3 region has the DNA TGCGCCAGCAGCTTGGATGGGGACAGAGCTAATGAAAAACTGTTTTTT. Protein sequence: CASSLDGDRANEKLFF.

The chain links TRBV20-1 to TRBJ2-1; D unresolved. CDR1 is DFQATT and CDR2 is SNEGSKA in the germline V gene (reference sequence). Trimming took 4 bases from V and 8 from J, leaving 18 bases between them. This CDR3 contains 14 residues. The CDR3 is CSATESVRGDEQFF. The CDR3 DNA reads TGCAGTGCTACAGAGTCGGTGCGTGGGGATGAGCAGTTCTTC.

The CDR3 bases are TGCAGTGCTCCGTCCGGACAGGGGACGGGGGAGACCCAGTACTTC. This sequence encodes CSAPSGQGTGETQYF. The rearrangement uses TRBV20-1 and TRBJ2-5; TRBD1 agrees at 9 bases. The V segment lost 5 bases and the J segment 5 bases; nucleotides outside the gene matches: 12. This CDR3 is 15 amino acids long. Germline CDR1 reads DFQATT; CDR2 reads SNEGSKA (reference sequence).

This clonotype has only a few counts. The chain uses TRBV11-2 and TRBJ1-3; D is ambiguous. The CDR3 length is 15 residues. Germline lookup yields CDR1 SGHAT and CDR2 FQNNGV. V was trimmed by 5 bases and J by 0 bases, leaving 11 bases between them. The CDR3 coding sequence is TGTGCCAGCAGCGCGCCCGGAAGCTCTGGAAACACCATATATTTT. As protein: CASSAPGSSGNTIYF.

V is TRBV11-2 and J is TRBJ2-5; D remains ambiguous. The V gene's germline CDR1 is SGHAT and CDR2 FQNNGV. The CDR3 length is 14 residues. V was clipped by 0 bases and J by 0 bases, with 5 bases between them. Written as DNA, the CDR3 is TGTGCCAGCAGCTTAGACATGAACCAAGAGACCCAGTACTTC. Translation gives CASSLDMNQETQYF.

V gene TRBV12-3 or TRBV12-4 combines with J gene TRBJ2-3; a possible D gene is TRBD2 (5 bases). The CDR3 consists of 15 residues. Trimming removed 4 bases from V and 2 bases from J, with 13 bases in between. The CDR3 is CASSSPLDHTDTQYF. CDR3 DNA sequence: TGTGCCAGCAGTTCCCCACTAGACCACACAGATACGCAGTATTTT.

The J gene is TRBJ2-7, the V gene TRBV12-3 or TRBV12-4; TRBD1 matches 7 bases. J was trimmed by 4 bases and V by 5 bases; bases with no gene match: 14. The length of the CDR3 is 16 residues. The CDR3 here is CASSLTILGQEYEQYF. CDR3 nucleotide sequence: TGTGCCAGCAGTCTCACGATCCTTGGACAGGAATACGAGCAGTACTTC.

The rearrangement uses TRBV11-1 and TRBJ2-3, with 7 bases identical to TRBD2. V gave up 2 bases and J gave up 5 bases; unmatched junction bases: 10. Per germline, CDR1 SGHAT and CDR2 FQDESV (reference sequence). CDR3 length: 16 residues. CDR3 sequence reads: CASSLLGSGTGDTQYF. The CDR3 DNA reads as TGTGCCAGCAGCTTACTGGGGAGCGGGACCGGAGATACGCAGTATTTT.

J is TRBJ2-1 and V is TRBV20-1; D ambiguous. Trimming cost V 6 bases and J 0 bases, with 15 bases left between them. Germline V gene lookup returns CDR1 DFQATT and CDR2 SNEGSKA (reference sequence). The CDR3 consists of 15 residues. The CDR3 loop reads CSARIIGSSYNEQFF. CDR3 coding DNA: TGCAGTGCCAGGATAATCGGGTCCTCCTACAATGAGCAGTTCTTC.

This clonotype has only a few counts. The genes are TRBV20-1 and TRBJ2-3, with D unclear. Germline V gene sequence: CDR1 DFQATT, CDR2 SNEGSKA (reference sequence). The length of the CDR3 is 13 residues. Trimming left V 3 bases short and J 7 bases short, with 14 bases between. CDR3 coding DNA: TGCAGTGCTAGCCCCCGACTGGCTAATACGCAGTATTTT. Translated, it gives CSASPRLANTQYF.

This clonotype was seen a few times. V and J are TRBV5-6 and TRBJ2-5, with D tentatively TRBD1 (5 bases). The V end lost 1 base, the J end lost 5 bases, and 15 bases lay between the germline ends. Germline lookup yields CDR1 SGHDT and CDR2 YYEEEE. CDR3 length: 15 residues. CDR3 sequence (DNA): TGTGCCAGCAGCTTGTCCGCAGGGCAGCGTGAGACCCAGTACTTC. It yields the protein CASSLSAGQRETQYF. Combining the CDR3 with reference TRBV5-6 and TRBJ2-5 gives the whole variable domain DAGVTQSPTHLIKTRGQQVTLRCSPKSGHDTVSWYQQALGQGPQFIFQYYEEEERQRGNFPDRFSGHQFPNYSSELNVNALLLGDSALYLCASSLSAGQRETQYFGPGTRLLVL.

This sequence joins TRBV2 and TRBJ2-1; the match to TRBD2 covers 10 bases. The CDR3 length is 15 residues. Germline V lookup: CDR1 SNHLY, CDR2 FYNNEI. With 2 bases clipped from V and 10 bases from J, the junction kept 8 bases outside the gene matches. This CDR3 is CASSERLAGATEQFF. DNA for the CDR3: TGTGCCAGCAGTGAACGCCTAGCGGGAGCGACGGAGCAGTTCTTC.

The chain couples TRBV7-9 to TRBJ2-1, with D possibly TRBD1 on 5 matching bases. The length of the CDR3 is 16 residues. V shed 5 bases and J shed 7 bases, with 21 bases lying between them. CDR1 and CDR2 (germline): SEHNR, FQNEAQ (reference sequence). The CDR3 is CASSQTSGQGWNEQFF. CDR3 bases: TGTGCCAGCAGCCAGACGTCCGGCCAGGGTTGGAATGAGCAGTTCTTC.

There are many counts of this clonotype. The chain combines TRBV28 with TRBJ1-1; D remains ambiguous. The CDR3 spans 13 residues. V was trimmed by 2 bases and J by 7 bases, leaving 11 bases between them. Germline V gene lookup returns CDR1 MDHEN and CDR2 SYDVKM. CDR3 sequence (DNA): TGTGCCAGCAGTTTAAAGGTCCGGGGTGAAGCTTTCTTT. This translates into CASSLKVRGEAFF.

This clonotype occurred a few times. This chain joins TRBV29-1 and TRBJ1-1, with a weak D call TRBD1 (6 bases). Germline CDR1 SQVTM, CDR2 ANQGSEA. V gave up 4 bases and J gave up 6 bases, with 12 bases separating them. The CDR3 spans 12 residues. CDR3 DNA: TGCAGCGTTGGAGAGGACAGCCCTGAAGCTTTCTTT. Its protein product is CSVGEDSPEAFF.

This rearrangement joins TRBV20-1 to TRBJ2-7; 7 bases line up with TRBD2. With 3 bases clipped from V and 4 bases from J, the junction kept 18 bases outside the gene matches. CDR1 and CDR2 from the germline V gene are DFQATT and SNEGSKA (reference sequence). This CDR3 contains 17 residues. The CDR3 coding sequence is TGCAGTGCTAGTAACCCCCGGTCGGGGCGGGGGACGTACGAGCAGTACTTC. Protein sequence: CSASNPRSGRGTYEQYF.

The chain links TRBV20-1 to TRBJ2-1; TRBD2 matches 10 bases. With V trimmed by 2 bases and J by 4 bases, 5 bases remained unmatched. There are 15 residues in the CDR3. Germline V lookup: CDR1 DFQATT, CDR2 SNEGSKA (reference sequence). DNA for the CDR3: TGCAGTGCTAGAACACTAGCGGGAACTTACAATGAGCAGTTCTTC. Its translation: CSARTLAGTYNEQFF.

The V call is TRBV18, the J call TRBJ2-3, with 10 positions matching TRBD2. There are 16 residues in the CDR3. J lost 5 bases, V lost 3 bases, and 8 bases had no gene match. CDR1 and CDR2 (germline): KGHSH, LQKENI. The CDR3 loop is CASSPPGLAKGDTQYF. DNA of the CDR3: TGTGCCAGCTCACCCCCGGGACTAGCGAAGGGAGATACGCAGTATTTT.

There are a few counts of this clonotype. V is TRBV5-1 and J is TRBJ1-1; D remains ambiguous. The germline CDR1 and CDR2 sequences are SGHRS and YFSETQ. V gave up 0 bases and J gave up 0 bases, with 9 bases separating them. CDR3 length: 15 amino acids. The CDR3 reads CASSLAADLNTEAFF. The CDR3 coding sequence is TGCGCCAGCAGCTTGGCGGCGGACTTGAACACTGAAGCTTTCTTT.

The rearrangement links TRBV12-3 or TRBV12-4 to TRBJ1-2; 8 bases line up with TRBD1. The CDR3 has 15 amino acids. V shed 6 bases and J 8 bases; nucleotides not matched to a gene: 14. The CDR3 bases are TGTGCCAGCAGCCCTAACGGGACAGGACGGAGGGGCTACACCTTC. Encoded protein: CASSPNGTGRRGYTF.

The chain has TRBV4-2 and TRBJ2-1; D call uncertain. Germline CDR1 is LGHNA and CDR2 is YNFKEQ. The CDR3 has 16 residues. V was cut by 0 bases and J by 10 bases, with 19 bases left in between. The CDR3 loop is CASSQEGALLISEQFF. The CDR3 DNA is TGTGCCAGCAGCCAAGAAGGCGCCCTGCTCATCTCGGAGCAGTTCTTC.

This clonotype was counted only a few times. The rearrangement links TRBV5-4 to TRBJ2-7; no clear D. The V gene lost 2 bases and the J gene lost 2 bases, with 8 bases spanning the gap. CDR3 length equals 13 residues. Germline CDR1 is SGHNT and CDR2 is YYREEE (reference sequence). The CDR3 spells CASSFGSTYEQYF. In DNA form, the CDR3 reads TGTGCCAGCAGCTTCGGCAGCACCTACGAGCAGTACTTC.

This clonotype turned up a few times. In DNA, the CDR3 is TGCGCCAGCAGCCCCGGTCTGGCGATGGGGGCTGAGCAGTTCTTC. Protein sequence: CASSPGLAMGAEQFF. The chain recombines TRBV5-1 with TRBJ2-1, with D possibly TRBD1 on 6 matching bases. The V end was cut by 4 bases, the J end by 9 bases, with 20 bases between. This CDR3 is built from 15 residues. Germline CDR1 and CDR2: SGHRS and YFSETQ.

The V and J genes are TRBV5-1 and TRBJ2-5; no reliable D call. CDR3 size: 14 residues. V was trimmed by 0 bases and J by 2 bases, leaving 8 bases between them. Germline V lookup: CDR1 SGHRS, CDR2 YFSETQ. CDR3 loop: CASSLEVLQETQYF. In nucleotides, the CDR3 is TGCGCCAGCAGCTTGGAGGTCCTACAAGAGACCCAGTACTTC.